The clone carrying this T cell receptor beta chain was detected many times. Its cognate antigen is unknown. These data originate in a study of T-cell memory formation after mild COVID-19. Study-level points and caveats: Pre-infection memory already had some responding clones, implying cross-reactive memory joined.

TCRdb itself ran the 5' RACE reads through MiXCR, one entry per CDR3 protein. The data hold fewer than 250,000 distinct CDR3 sequences, with about 16% observed a single time. Germline V gene sequence: CDR1 SGDLS, CDR2 YYNGEE. The CDR3 extends over 15 amino acids. The V end lost 1 base, the J end lost 2 bases, and 13 bases lay between the germline ends. The sample consisted of PBMCs or a T cell subset sorted from them (not recorded which). The sequence was collected from an adult woman who had mild COVID-19 (a few samples of this study predate the infection). Cell type and time point are not known. This rearrangement joins TRBV9 to TRBJ2-7; D gene unclear. The CDR3 loop reads CASSVSPVSPYEQYF. CDR3 nucleotide sequence: TGTGCCAGCAGCGTATCTCCGGTATCCCCCTACGAGCAGTACTTC.